The entry below gives a single T cell receptor (beta chain) sequence along with its context. As yet, its antigen is unknown. This specimen belongs to a study of CD8+ T cells in alopecia areata. Once RNA had been extracted, it was reverse transcribed into cDNA to act as the sequencing template. Using immunoSEQ multiplex PCR, the repertoire was profiled, and TCRdb retains in-frame clones only, with some absent. The sample contains roughly 200,000 clones, less than 45% of which appear only once. Regarding treatment: oral pan-JAK inhibitor, 5-10 mg twice daily. The study, taken as a whole, reports: Clonality in the scalp and expanded CD8+ clones ranked among the top 100 were significantly decreased by tofacitinib. Between patients, shared TCR sequences were less clear than in mice. This was possibly due in part to HLA diversity in the patient population.

The sequencing here drew on CD4+ T cells sorted from blood, taken at approximately week 37, from a patient treated with tofacitinib. This receptor was obtained from a human donor with alopecia areata.

The CDR3 DNA reads as TGTGCCCACTCGCAGGGATACGAGCAGTACTTC. Translated, it gives CAHSQGYEQYF. The chain is built from TRBV6-1 and TRBJ2-7; D might be TRBD1 (5 bases). The CDR3 runs to 11 residues. Germline V gene sequence: CDR1 MNHNS, CDR2 SASEGT. Trimming shortened V by 11 bases and J by 4 bases, and 12 bases separated the two germline ends.